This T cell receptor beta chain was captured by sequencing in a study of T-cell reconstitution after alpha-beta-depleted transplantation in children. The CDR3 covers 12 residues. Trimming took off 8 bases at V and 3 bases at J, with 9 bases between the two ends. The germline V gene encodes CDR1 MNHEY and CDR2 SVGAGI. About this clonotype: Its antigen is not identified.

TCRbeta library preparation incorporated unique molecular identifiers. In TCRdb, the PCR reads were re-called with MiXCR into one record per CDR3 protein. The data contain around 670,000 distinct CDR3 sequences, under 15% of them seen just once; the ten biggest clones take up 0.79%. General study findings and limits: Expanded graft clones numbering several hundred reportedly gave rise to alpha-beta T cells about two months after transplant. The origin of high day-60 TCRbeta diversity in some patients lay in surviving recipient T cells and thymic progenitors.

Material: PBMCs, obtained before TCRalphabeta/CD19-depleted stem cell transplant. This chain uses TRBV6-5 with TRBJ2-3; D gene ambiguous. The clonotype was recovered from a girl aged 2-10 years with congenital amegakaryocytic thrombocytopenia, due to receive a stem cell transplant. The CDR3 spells CASGERTDTQYF. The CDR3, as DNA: TGTGCCAGCGGAGAGCGAACAGATACGCAGTATTTT.